These 32 T cell receptor beta chains originate from one sample sequenced in a study of human versus mouse CDR3 diversity and MHC coevolution (dated by TCRdb to about 2017). The library came from the immunoSEQ multiplex PCR assay. TCRdb took over this immuneACCESS table, retaining in-frame rearrangements with V and J assigned. Such tables are incomplete; in checked studies, under half of the missing clones stem from an unresolved V gene, and the remainder is unexplained. The sample table lists 80,000 or so clones, roughly 93% of them with a count of one. The top ten clones comprise 1.1% to 1.5% of the sample. The sequenced sample was naive CD4+ T cells from blood. The cell subset or site label corresponds to: CD45RO-negative CD62L-positive naive CD4 T cells. All receptors come from a person between 25 and 75 years old in good health.

V is TRBV10-3 and J is TRBJ1-2, with 9 bases aligning to TRBD1. The CDR3 runs to 12 residues. Germline assignment: CDR1 ENHRY and CDR2 SYGVKD. V lost 11 bases and J lost 8; bases outside the gene matches: 9. CDR3 amino acids: CAAEQGAGGYTF. CDR3 nucleotide sequence: TGTGCCGCCGAACAGGGGGCAGGGGGCTACACCTTC.

The V and J genes are TRBV19 and TRBJ2-1; D is undetermined. Deletions cut 1 base from V and 3 bases from J, with 10 bases between. Germline V gives CDR1 LNHDA, CDR2 SQIVND (reference sequence). CDR3 length: 15 residues. The CDR3, as DNA: TGTGCCAGTAGTATAGTGGCACGAGGCTACAATGAGCAGTTCTTC. This codes for CASSIVARGYNEQFF.

Written as DNA, the CDR3 is TGCGCCAGCAGCTTGGCGCGGGGAGTAGTATACAATGAGCAGTTCTTC. Protein: CASSLARGVVYNEQFF. The chain uses TRBV5-1 and TRBJ2-1, with a weak D call TRBD2 (6 bases). V was trimmed by 0 bases and J by 4 bases, leaving 14 bases between them. CDR3 length: 16 amino acids. Germline lookup yields CDR1 SGHRS and CDR2 YFSETQ. Using reference TRBV5-1 and TRBJ2-1 for the parts outside the CDR3, the full variable domain is KAGVTQTPRYLIKTRGQQVTLSCSPISGHRSVSWYQQTPGQGLQFLFEYFSETQRNKGNFPGRFSGRQFSNSRSEMNVSTLELGDSALYLCASSLARGVVYNEQFFGPGTRLTVL.

This chain links TRBV6-4 with TRBJ1-2; 8 nucleotides line up with TRBD1. Germline V gene data show CDR1 as MRHNA and CDR2 as SNTAGT. This CDR3 region has 15 residues. The junction had 12 bases not matched to a gene; V was cut back by 8 bases and J by 4 bases. CDR3 in amino acids: CASRVQGASGYGYTF. CDR3 DNA: TGTGCCAGCCGGGTCCAGGGGGCTTCTGGCTATGGCTACACCTTC.

This clone was picked up one time. The chain has TRBV29-1 and TRBJ1-5; D not resolved. CDR1 and CDR2 from the germline V gene are SQVTM and ANQGSEA. V dropped 6 bases and J dropped 0 bases, with 9 bases sitting between them. This CDR3 is 13 amino acids long. CDR3 bases: TGCAGCGTAGTGACAAATAGCAATCAGCCCCAGCATTTT. Translated, it gives CSVVTNSNQPQHF.

This chain joins TRBV18 and TRBJ2-3; TRBD2 matches at 10 bases. The germline V gene has CDR1 KGHSH and CDR2 LQKENI. V lost 0 bases to trimming and J lost 7 bases; unmatched junction nucleotides: 1. The CDR3 consists of 14 residues. The CDR3 DNA follows: TGTGCCAGCTCACCACCTAGCGGGAGGTATACGCAGTATTTT. Protein product: CASSPPSGRYTQYF.

The gene calls are TRBV5-1 and TRBJ1-1; no clear D gene. This CDR3 has 16 residues. CDR1 and CDR2 from the germline V gene are SGHRS and YFSETQ. The V and J ends lost 0 bases and 1 base respectively, with 13 bases between them. The CDR3 spells CASSLVNTMANTEAFF. The CDR3 nucleotides read TGCGCCAGCAGCTTGGTTAACACGATGGCGAACACTGAAGCTTTCTTT. Based on the CDR3 plus reference TRBV5-1 and TRBJ1-1, the full variable domain is KAGVTQTPRYLIKTRGQQVTLSCSPISGHRSVSWYQQTPGQGLQFLFEYFSETQRNKGNFPGRFSGRQFSNSRSEMNVSTLELGDSALYLCASSLVNTMANTEAFFGQGTRLTVV.

The chain couples TRBV7-2 to TRBJ1-5; D unclear. The germline V gene encodes CDR1 SGHTA and CDR2 FQGNSA. Trimming shortened V by 5 bases and J by 4 bases, and 9 bases separated the two germline ends. The CDR3 sequence is 13 residues long. CDR3 in amino acids: CASSHGGNQPQHF. CDR3 bases: TGTGCCAGCAGCCACGGAGGAAATCAGCCCCAGCATTTT.

To note about this clone: Its ends do not fully match the called genes, so a read error is possible. The V gene is TRBV7-3, the J gene TRBJ1-1, with D perhaps matching TRBD1 (5 bases). This CDR3 has 13 amino acids. Germline lookup yields CDR1 SGHTA and CDR2 FQGTGA. The CDR3 sequence is CASSSTENTEVFF. For the CDR3, the DNA is TGTGCCAGCAGCTCGACAGAGAACACTGAAGTTTTCTTT.

The chain couples TRBV2 to TRBJ2-7, with TRBD2 as a possible D gene (6 bases). The CDR3 extends over 13 amino acids. Trimming stripped 2 bases from V and 7 bases from J, with 12 bases between. Germline lookup yields CDR1 SNHLY and CDR2 FYNNEI. In DNA, the CDR3 is TGTGCCAGCAGTGAACTTAGCGGTGGGGAGCAGTACTTC. The encoded protein is CASSELSGGEQYF.

The J gene is TRBJ2-2, the V gene TRBV27; D is perhaps TRBD1 (6 bases). This CDR3 region has 14 residues. From germline, CDR1 is MNHEY and CDR2 SMNVEV (reference sequence). V was trimmed by 4 bases and J by 1 base, leaving 7 bases between them. CDR3 nucleotides: TGTGCCAGCAGTTCGGGACAGAACACCGGGGAGCTGTTTTTT. Translating it yields CASSSGQNTGELFF.

The CDR3 region is CASNLQGEAFF. Written as DNA, the CDR3 is TGTGCCAGCAACCTCCAGGGTGAAGCTTTCTTT. The rearrangement joins TRBV6-5 to TRBJ1-1; a possible D gene is TRBD1 (5 bases). The CDR3 has 11 amino acids. Germline lookup yields CDR1 MNHEY and CDR2 SVGAGI. The V gene lost 7 bases and the J gene lost 7 bases, with 10 bases spanning the gap.

The chain recombines TRBV6-6 with TRBJ2-1; maybe TRBD2 (6 bases). In germline, CDR1 is MNHNY, CDR2 SVGAGI (reference sequence). The CDR3 covers 15 residues. The V end was cut by 0 bases, the J end by 6 bases, with 12 bases between. The CDR3 nucleotides read TGTGCCAGCAGTTACTCCGGGACTCAGACCAATGAGCAGTTCTTC. This sequence encodes CASSYSGTQTNEQFF.

J is TRBJ1-1 and V is TRBV27, with 7 bases identical to TRBD1. The length of the CDR3 is 15 residues. The J segment lost 0 bases and the V segment lost 7 bases, leaving 8 bases of the junction unmatched. The V gene's germline CDR1 is MNHEY and CDR2 SMNVEV (reference sequence). The CDR3 coding sequence is TGTGCCAGCACCCCCCGGGACAGTTTGAACACTGAAGCTTTCTTT. Protein product: CASTPRDSLNTEAFF.

The genes are TRBV5-1 and TRBJ1-3; no firm D call. CDR3 length equals 17 residues. Germline V CDR1 and CDR2: SGHRS, YFSETQ. Trimming removed 0 bases from V and 0 bases from J, with 13 bases in between. In DNA, the CDR3 is TGCGCCAGCAGCTTGGGGGCGCAGGCCCACTCTGGAAACACCATATATTTT. Its protein is CASSLGAQAHSGNTIYF.

This rearrangement joins TRBV29-1 to TRBJ2-7; TRBD1 matches 7 bases. The V segment lost 1 base and the J segment 6 bases; nucleotides outside the gene matches: 9. This CDR3 has 14 residues. Germline assignment: CDR1 SQVTM and CDR2 ANQGSEA. The CDR3 nucleotides read TGCAGCGTTGAAGGGGCAGGGGGATCGGGCGAGCAGTACTTC. Translation: CSVEGAGGSGEQYF.

The gene calls are TRBV6-5 and TRBJ2-5, with TRBD2 matching over 8 bases. The end of the DNA fits TRBJ2-7 better, so the J call may be wrong. CDR3 length: 14 amino acids. From germline, CDR1 is MNHEY and CDR2 SVGAGI. CDR3 loop: CASSSSGRSYEQYF. CDR3 DNA: TGTGCCAGCAGCTCTAGCGGGCGCTCCTACGAGCAGTACTTC.

The chain has TRBV29-1 and TRBJ2-5; tentatively, D is TRBD2 (6 bases). Germline V gives CDR1 SQVTM, CDR2 ANQGSEA. Trimming left V 7 bases short and J 4 bases short, with 10 bases between. CDR3 length: 11 amino acids. CDR3 protein: CSALGGETQYF. The DNA for the CDR3 is TGCAGCGCTTTGGGGGGAGAGACCCAGTACTTC.

The chain recombines TRBV10-3 with TRBJ1-1, with a weak D call TRBD1 (5 bases). The germline gives CDR1 ENHRY, CDR2 SYGVKD. This CDR3 contains 13 residues. V was shortened by 7 bases and J by 10 bases, with 19 bases between the two germline ends. CDR3 in amino acids: CAITVDTKGGAFF. The CDR3 nucleotides read TGTGCCATCACCGTGGACACCAAAGGCGGAGCTTTCTTT.

The J gene is TRBJ1-2, the V gene TRBV19; possible D gene TRBD1, 5 bases. The CDR3 totals 13 residues. Deletions cut 3 bases from V and 8 bases from J, with 13 bases between. The germline gives CDR1 LNHDA, CDR2 SQIVND (reference sequence). CDR3 DNA: TGTGCCAGTAGTATCGGGACTTATCGAGGCTACACCTTC. Protein sequence: CASSIGTYRGYTF. Full variable domain (rest looked up from reference TRBV19 and TRBJ1-2): DGGITQSPKYLFRKEGQNVTLSCEQNLNHDAMYWYRQDPGQGLRLIYYSQIVNDFQKGDIAEGYSVSREKKESFPLTVTSAQKNPTAFYLCASSIGTYRGYTFGSGTRLTVV.

The chain carries TRBV19 and TRBJ1-1, with 8 bases matching TRBD1. Per the germline V gene, CDR1 is LNHDA and CDR2 is SQIVND (reference sequence). The CDR3 loop spans 14 amino acids. V shed 5 bases and J 5 bases; nucleotides not matched to a gene: 7. CDR3 nucleotides: TGTGCCAGTAGTTTCAGGGGGCGAAGGACTGAAGCTTTCTTT. Translating it yields CASSFRGRRTEAFF.

The V and J genes are TRBV2 and TRBJ2-5; 14 bases line up with TRBD2. The germline V gene encodes CDR1 SNHLY and CDR2 FYNNEI. V trimming: 6 bases; J trimming: 5 bases; junction bases outside the gene matches: 14. The CDR3 totals 18 residues. In nucleotides, the CDR3 is TGTGCCAGCAGCAAGAGCCTGACTAGCGGGAGGGCCGGGGAGACCCAGTACTTC. This codes for CASSKSLTSGRAGETQYF.

The chain carries TRBV9 and TRBJ1-2, with D maybe TRBD1 (6 bases). CDR1 and CDR2 from the germline V gene are SGDLS and YYNGEE. The CDR3 is 14 amino acids. The V and J ends lost 0 bases and 8 bases respectively, with 14 bases between them. CDR3 in DNA: TGTGCCAGCAGCGTAGGCCCAGGGGAAGTCGGCTACACCTTC. This gives the protein CASSVGPGEVGYTF.

V gene TRBV19 combines with J gene TRBJ1-1; 8 bases agree with TRBD1. The CDR3 is 16 residues long. Per the germline V gene, CDR1 is LNHDA and CDR2 is SQIVND (reference sequence). The J segment lost 3 bases and the V segment lost 1 base, leaving 7 bases of the junction unmatched. DNA for the CDR3: TGTGCCAGTAGTATAGTCTCCAGGGGGCTTGACACTGAAGCTTTCTTT. Translation: CASSIVSRGLDTEAFF.

The V and J genes are TRBV7-9 and TRBJ1-5; D remains unclear. CDR3 length: 16 amino acids. Trimming pared 1 base from V and 3 bases from J, leaving 13 bases between. Germline values: CDR1 SEHNR, CDR2 FQNEAQ (reference sequence). In nucleotides, the CDR3 is TGTGCCAGCAGCTTAGGGGTCGGTGCGGACAATCAGCCCCAGCATTTT. Translated, it gives CASSLGVGADNQPQHF.

The chain carries TRBV11-3 and TRBJ1-6, with D unresolved. CDR3 length equals 14 residues. Trimming left V 1 base short and J 5 bases short, with 6 bases between. In germline, CDR1 is SGHNT, CDR2 YENEEA. For the CDR3, the DNA is TGTGCCAGCAGCTTAGGGCAGAATAATTCACCCCTCCACTTT. Amino acids: CASSLGQNNSPLHF.

This clone appeared once. The chain links TRBV2 to TRBJ1-2; D uncertain. Deletions cut 2 bases from V and 1 base from J, with 8 bases between. The CDR3 spans 14 residues. Germline values: CDR1 SNHLY, CDR2 FYNNEI. CDR3 sequence: CASSERGINYGYTF. CDR3 bases: TGTGCCAGCAGTGAACGAGGGATTAACTATGGCTACACCTTC.

The chain has TRBV18 and TRBJ2-3; 8 positions agree with TRBD1. J lost 4 bases, V lost 3 bases, and 9 bases had no gene match. Looked up from germline, CDR1 is KGHSH and CDR2 is LQKENI. This CDR3 region has 16 residues. In DNA, the CDR3 is TGTGCCAGCTCACCTGTCTCAGGGGGCGTCTCAGATACGCAGTATTTT. This encodes CASSPVSGGVSDTQYF.

V gene TRBV6-5 combines with J gene TRBJ1-1; D not resolved. The CDR3 consists of 16 residues. Trimming removed 4 bases at V and 5 bases at J, with 20 bases between. CDR1 is MNHEY, CDR2 SVGAGI, per germline. The CDR3 is CASSFEAPKSMTEAFF. CDR3 nucleotides: TGTGCCAGCAGTTTTGAAGCCCCTAAAAGTATGACTGAAGCTTTCTTT.

The rearrangement links TRBV28 to TRBJ1-1; 7 bases match TRBD1. Germline assignment: CDR1 MDHEN and CDR2 SYDVKM. This CDR3 contains 15 residues. V trimming: 5 bases; J trimming: 5 bases; junction bases outside the gene matches: 11. CDR3 coding DNA: TGTGCCAGCAGTCCCAGGGACAGTCGGAAAACTGAAGCTTTCTTT. This codes for CASSPRDSRKTEAFF.

About this clone itself: A junction end diverges from the germline sequence, so it may reflect a read error. This sequence joins TRBV7-7 and TRBJ2-1; D may be TRBD1 (6 bases). The CDR3 sequence is 15 residues long. Per germline, CDR1 SSHAT and CDR2 FNYEAQ (reference sequence). In DNA, the CDR3 is TGTGCTAGCAGCTTAGCGCAGGGGTCCCACAATGAGCAGTTCTTC. This encodes CASSLAQGSHNEQFF. The full variable domain, completed using reference TRBV7-7 and TRBJ2-1, is GAGVSQSPRYKVTKRGQDVTLRCDPISSHATLYWYQQALGQGPEFLTYFNYEAQPDKSGLPSDRFSAERPEGSISTLTIQRTEQRDSAMYRCASSLAQGSHNEQFFGPGTRLTVL.

The chain couples TRBV14 to TRBJ1-2; no reliable D call. Germline values: CDR1 SGHDN, CDR2 FVKESK. The CDR3 is made up of 15 amino acids. V lost 5 bases, J lost 8 bases, and 21 bases lay in between. The CDR3 region has the DNA TGTGCCAGCAGCTCTCGACTCGGACTTGGCTACGGCTACACCTTC. Translation gives CASSSRLGLGYGYTF. Together with reference TRBV14 and TRBJ1-2, the CDR3 gives the full variable domain: EAGVTQFPSHSVIEKGQTVTLRCDPISGHDNLYWYRRVMGKEIKFLLHFVKESKQDESGMPNNRFLAERTGGTYSTLKVQPAELEDSGVYFCASSSRLGLGYGYTFGSGTRLTVV.